Listed here are 23 T cell receptor beta chains from one sample, sequenced in a study of blood T cell repertoires in COVID-19. Profiling relied on immunoSEQ multiplex PCR, and the TCRdb table lists in-frame clones only, not all of them. The profile shows 340,000 or so clones, approximately 86% of them singletons. Sequencing used PBMCs or T cells enriched from blood (not recorded which). All receptors come from a woman between 35 and 50 years old with acute COVID-19.

The chain carries TRBV18 and TRBJ2-1; tentatively, D is TRBD1 (5 bases). Between the trimmed V and J ends, which lost 2 bases and 0 bases, there was a span of 11 bases. The CDR3 extends over 16 amino acids. Germline lookup yields CDR1 KGHSH and CDR2 LQKENI. CDR3 loop: CASSPSQGSSYNEQFF. Here the CDR3 DNA reads TGTGCCAGCTCACCAAGTCAGGGAAGCTCCTACAATGAGCAGTTCTTC.

The chain joins TRBV5-4 to TRBJ2-7; possible D gene TRBD1, 5 bases. The CDR3 has 11 amino acids. Trimming removed 4 bases from V and 4 bases from J, with 6 bases in between. Germline loops: CDR1 SGHNT, CDR2 YYREEE (reference sequence). The CDR3 coding sequence is TGTGCCAGCAGCCAGGGATACGAGCAGTACTTC. Its translation is CASSQGYEQYF.

V gene TRBV12-5 combines with J gene TRBJ1-5; 9 bases map to TRBD1. Germline V gene lookup returns CDR1 LGHNT and CDR2 FRNRAP. The CDR3 is 18 residues long. The trim removed 3 bases at V and 6 bases at J, leaving 15 bases unmatched. This CDR3 reads CASGLGGLQGAPGQPQHF. The CDR3 DNA reads TGTGCTAGTGGTTTAGGGGGTTTACAGGGGGCGCCAGGTCAGCCCCAGCATTTT.

CDR3 sequence (DNA): TGTGCCAGTAGCTTCCTCACCGGGTCTGGGGCCAACGTCCTGACTTTC. Translating gives CASSFLTGSGANVLTF. This chain joins TRBV19 and TRBJ2-6; D unclear. Trimming shortened V by 6 bases and J by 1 base, and 13 bases separated the two germline ends. From germline, CDR1 is LNHDA and CDR2 SQIVND (reference sequence). The CDR3 totals 16 residues.

In this sample, this clone turned up once. The rearrangement links TRBV5-5 to TRBJ1-2; 7 nucleotides align to TRBD1. V trimming: 0 bases; J trimming: 1 base; junction bases outside the gene matches: 6. The V gene's germline CDR1 is SGHKS and CDR2 YYEKEE (reference sequence). CDR3 length equals 16 residues. CDR3 loop: CASSLGPGQNNYGYTF. In DNA, the CDR3 is TGTGCCAGCAGCTTGGGTCCGGGACAGAATAACTATGGCTACACCTTC.

The chain has TRBV19 and TRBJ1-2; D might be TRBD1 (5 bases). Germline assignment: CDR1 LNHDA and CDR2 SQIVND (reference sequence). V gave up 4 bases and J gave up 1 base, with 22 bases separating them. The length of the CDR3 is 18 residues. Here the CDR3 DNA reads TGTGCCAGTAGTAGATCCCCTCGCGGGGGGGAACTTAACTATGGCTACACCTTC. This codes for CASSRSPRGGELNYGYTF.

This clone was counted once. The chain has TRBV10-3 and TRBJ2-7; D may be TRBD1 (6 bases). The length of the CDR3 is 13 residues. The germline CDR1 and CDR2 sequences are ENHRY and SYGVKD. Trimming stripped 8 bases from V and 0 bases from J, with 11 bases between. The CDR3 bases are TGTGCCATCGGGGAAGGGGGCTCCTACGAGCAGTACTTC. It encodes CAIGEGGSYEQYF.

The chain couples TRBV7-8 to TRBJ1-1; D is perhaps TRBD1 (6 bases). Trimming removed 5 bases from V and 6 bases from J, with 10 bases in between. This CDR3 has 12 residues. The germline CDR1 and CDR2 sequences are SGHVS and FQNEAQ. In DNA form, the CDR3 reads TGTGCCAGCAGCCCCTGGACAGCTGAAGCTTTCTTT. Its protein is CASSPWTAEAFF.

This clone was seen only a few times. This chain connects TRBV20-1 to TRBJ1-2; possible D gene TRBD1, 5 bases. From germline, CDR1 is DFQATT and CDR2 SNEGSKA (reference sequence). The germline V and J ends were trimmed by 4 bases and 8 bases, with 11 bases remaining between them. The CDR3 is made up of 11 amino acids. The chain's CDR3 is CSAIVRGGYTF. The CDR3 nucleotides read TGCAGTGCTATAGTTAGGGGAGGCTACACCTTC.

The chain couples TRBV7-9 to TRBJ1-5; 10 bases align to TRBD1. After removal of 4 bases from V and 7 bases from J, the junction contained 4 bases not matched to a gene. CDR3 length equals 14 residues. From germline, CDR1 is SEHNR and CDR2 FQNEAQ (reference sequence). CDR3 nucleotide sequence: TGTGCCAGCAGCTCCGGGACAGGGGCCCAGCCCCAGCATTTT. Translating it yields CASSSGTGAQPQHF.

The table lists this clone with a few counts. This rearrangement joins TRBV9 to TRBJ2-3; 12 positions match TRBD2. Germline V gives CDR1 SGDLS, CDR2 YYNGEE. Trimming removed 0 bases from V and 4 bases from J; junction bases left unmatched: 3. This CDR3 comprises 16 residues. The CDR3 sequence: CASSVVASGRADTQYF. For the CDR3, the DNA is TGTGCCAGCAGCGTAGTGGCTAGCGGGAGGGCAGATACGCAGTATTTT.

This clone was seen a single time. V usage is TRBV3-1 (or the pseudogene TRBV3-2) and J usage is TRBJ1-2, with TRBD1 identical over 8 bases. The CDR3 sequence is 14 residues long. Germline V lookup: CDR1 LGHDT, CDR2 YNNKEL (reference sequence). Unmatched junction bases numbered 5, after V lost 6 bases and J lost 2 bases. The CDR3 is CASSLHRGNYGYTF. CDR3 nucleotide sequence: TGTGCCAGCAGTCTCCACAGGGGGAACTATGGCTACACCTTC.

The chain has TRBV4-3 and TRBJ2-5; tentatively, D is TRBD2 (6 bases). The V end lost 0 bases, the J end lost 4 bases, and 18 bases lay between the germline ends. The CDR3 consists of 17 residues. Germline loops: CDR1 LGHNA, CDR2 YSLEER. The chain's CDR3 is CASSQEVPGDSGETQYF. The DNA for the CDR3 is TGCGCCAGCAGCCAAGAGGTACCGGGGGATTCCGGAGAGACCCAGTACTTC.

This clone appeared a single time. The chain links TRBV10-3 to TRBJ2-1; TRBD1 aligns across 11 bases. Trimming removed 7 bases from V and 7 bases from J; junction bases left unmatched: 12. There are 16 residues in the CDR3. Germline V gene data show CDR1 as ENHRY and CDR2 as SYGVKD. CDR3 in DNA: TGTGCCATCACCGGGGGGACAGGGGGACTGAGGAATGAGCAGTTCTTC. As protein: CAITGGTGGLRNEQFF.

The chain uses TRBV27 and TRBJ2-7; 7 nucleotides agree with TRBD1. Germline V gives CDR1 MNHEY, CDR2 SMNVEV (reference sequence). The CDR3 is made up of 13 amino acids. After removal of 5 bases from V and 2 bases from J, the junction contained 3 bases not matched to a gene. The CDR3, as DNA: TGTGCCAGCAGTCGGACAGGACCCTACGAGCAGTACTTC. Amino acids: CASSRTGPYEQYF.

The chain is built from TRBV5-1 and TRBJ1-4; TRBD1 might be the D (5 bases). Germline V lookup: CDR1 SGHRS, CDR2 YFSETQ. Trimming shortened V by 5 bases and J by 3 bases, and 14 bases separated the two germline ends. The CDR3 is 15 amino acids. For the CDR3, the DNA is TGCGCCAGCAGATGGGAGGGGACGGCTAATGAAAAACTGTTTTTT. This sequence encodes CASRWEGTANEKLFF.

V is TRBV18 and J is TRBJ2-5; no firm D call. This CDR3 has 14 amino acids. The V gene lost 2 bases and the J gene lost 1 base, with 8 bases spanning the gap. Germline assignment: CDR1 KGHSH and CDR2 LQKENI. The CDR3, as DNA: TGTGCCAGCTCACCATTAGCTTCCCAAGAGACCCAGTACTTC. Its protein is CASSPLASQETQYF.

In DNA, the CDR3 is TGTGCCACCAGTGACGGGACTAGCTTCGGAGGTGAGCAGTTCTTC. It encodes CATSDGTSFGGEQFF. V gene TRBV24-1 combines with J gene TRBJ2-1; 9 bases match TRBD2. The CDR3 contains 15 residues. Per germline, CDR1 KGHDR and CDR2 SFDVKD. Trimming cost V 4 bases and J 9 bases; bases outside gene matches: 9.

This chain links TRBV12-5 with TRBJ1-2, with no clear D. This CDR3 has 15 amino acids. Germline-derived CDR1 and CDR2 are LGHNT and FRNRAP. V was cut by 0 bases and J by 4 bases, with 12 bases left in between. CDR3 loop: CASGLVGGSLYGYTF. The CDR3, as DNA: TGTGCTAGTGGTTTGGTAGGAGGCAGTCTCTATGGCTACACCTTC.

The chain uses TRBV6-2 or TRBV6-3 and TRBJ1-5, with 9 bases lining up with TRBD1. This CDR3 region has 19 residues. Per germline, CDR1 MNHEY and CDR2 SVGEGT. Trimming at V came to 6 bases and at J to 0 bases, leaving 15 bases not matched to a gene. The CDR3 region has the DNA TGTGCCAGCAGCCGGGGTTGGACAGGGGAACAAATTAGCAATCAGCCCCAGCATTTT. This codes for CASSRGWTGEQISNQPQHF.

V usage is TRBV3-1 (or the pseudogene TRBV3-2) and J usage is TRBJ1-2; 10 bases map to TRBD1. The length of the CDR3 is 19 residues. V lost 4 bases and J lost 0; bases outside the gene matches: 14. CDR1 LGHDT and CDR2 YNNKEL come from the germline V gene (reference sequence). The CDR3 sequence: CASSRMTGGLELANYGYTF. As DNA, the CDR3 is TGTGCCAGCAGCCGTATGACAGGGGGCCTGGAGTTGGCTAACTATGGCTACACCTTC.

V and J are TRBV2 and TRBJ1-1; D gene ambiguous. Trimming removed 3 bases at V and 5 bases at J, with 7 bases between. Germline V gene sequence: CDR1 SNHLY, CDR2 FYNNEI. This CDR3 contains 12 residues. The CDR3 protein is CASSDPLTEAFF. DNA for the CDR3: TGTGCCAGCAGTGACCCCCTGACTGAAGCTTTCTTT.

The chain is built from TRBV28 and TRBJ1-5; possibly TRBD1 for D (6 bases). Germline lookup yields CDR1 MDHEN and CDR2 SYDVKM. The CDR3 spans 17 residues. The V gene lost 3 bases and the J gene lost 1 base, with 16 bases spanning the gap. CDR3 nucleotide sequence: TGTGCCAGCAGTTTGGGGTCTTTGGGGGCCAGCAATCAGCCCCAGCATTTT. Translated, it gives CASSLGSLGASNQPQHF.